Shown below are 6 T cell receptor beta chains from a single sample sequenced in a study of cytomegalovirus exposure and HLA in healthy donors. The PCR used 60 Vbeta and 13 Jbeta primers. Clones were sequenced by immunoSEQ multiplex PCR, and TCRdb holds only the in-frame ones, with some missing. The sample carries under 200,000 clones, roughly an eighth recorded once. Sequenced: PBMCs. The receptors derive from a man aged 45 to 65 in good health and CMV-seropositive.

The V and J genes are TRBV14 and TRBJ2-4; TRBD2 might be the D (6 bases). CDR1 SGHDN and CDR2 FVKESK come from the germline V gene. CDR3 length: 14 amino acids. Trimming cost V 3 bases and J 10 bases, with 16 bases left between them. CDR3: CASSQAGPRTIQYF. Written as DNA, the CDR3 is TGTGCCAGCAGCCAGGCGGGACCCCGGACGATTCAGTACTTC.

The chain recombines TRBV5-6 with TRBJ2-7, with 10 bases aligning to TRBD1. CDR1 is SGHDT, CDR2 YYEEEE, per germline. The CDR3 sequence is 16 residues long. Trimming at V came to 4 bases and at J to 6 bases, leaving 13 bases not matched to a gene. The CDR3 DNA reads TGTGCCAGCAGCGTGGGGGGACAGGGGATTCCTTCCGAGCAGTACTTC. Translating it yields CASSVGGQGIPSEQYF.

This clone has only a few counts. Other nucleotide sequences in the sample specify the same CDR3. This chain links TRBV4-2 with TRBJ2-5, with 9 bases identical to TRBD2. The CDR3 loop spans 16 amino acids. J gave up 4 bases and V 0 bases, and 6 bases lay outside the gene matches. CDR1 is LGHNA, CDR2 YNFKEQ, per germline. In DNA form, the CDR3 reads TGTGCCAGCAGCCAAGATCCAGCGGGGGGTGCAGAGACCCAGTACTTC. Its translation is CASSQDPAGGAETQYF.

The J gene is TRBJ2-3, the V gene TRBV2, with D possibly TRBD2 on 6 matching bases. V shed 7 bases and J shed 4 bases, with 15 bases lying between them. The V gene's germline CDR1 is SNHLY and CDR2 FYNNEI. The CDR3 covers 14 residues. CDR3 region: CASTGVGGSDTQYF. CDR3 nucleotides: TGTGCCAGCACTGGTGTCGGGGGATCAGATACGCAGTATTTT.

In this sample, this clone turned up a few times. This chain uses TRBV27 with TRBJ2-3, with 9 nucleotides matching TRBD1. V was pared by 4 bases and J by 3 bases, with 2 bases of the junction left unmatched. CDR3 length: 14 residues. Per germline, CDR1 MNHEY and CDR2 SMNVEV (reference sequence). The CDR3 protein is CASSWGQGTDTQYF. CDR3 nucleotides: TGTGCCAGCAGTTGGGGACAGGGAACAGATACGCAGTATTTT.

In its sample, this clone was seen a few times. The chain has TRBV7-2 and TRBJ2-3, with TRBD2 matching over 7 bases. Losses at the gene ends were 1 base for V and 3 bases for J; bases not matched to a gene: 7. Germline values: CDR1 SGHTA, CDR2 FQGNSA. This CDR3 comprises 16 residues. The CDR3 DNA is TGTGCCAGCAGCTTAGAGCGGGGAGGGAGGACAGATACGCAGTATTTT. Translation gives CASSLERGGRTDTQYF.